This T cell receptor (beta chain) is from a study of CD8 T cells in Susac syndrome. Reverse transcription of roughly 0.5 to 1 ug RNA used random hexamers. Amplification of TCR beta CDR3 was carried out by immunoSEQ multiplex PCR, which covered 54 Vbeta and 13 Jbeta segments. TCRdb used MiXCR to reprocess the immunoSEQ multiplex PCR reads, holding one entry per CDR3 protein. The sample has some 150,000 distinct CDR3 sequences, less than 97% seen once. Looked up from germline, CDR1 is MNHEY and CDR2 is SVGAGI. Trimming took 7 bases from V and 8 from J, leaving 12 bases between them. The length of the CDR3 is 12 residues. The T cells that were sequenced for TCR beta were CD8+ and CD4+ cells from blood. Relapsing-remitting disease, either stable or active, was present in the treatment-naive patients who were the multiple sclerosis controls. Negative isolation yielded CD4+ and CD8+ T cells, and FACS enriched TEMRA cells.

The chain links TRBV6-5 to TRBJ2-1, with D unresolved. Material for sequencing was CD8+ T cells from PBMCs. The receptor was derived from a human donor with multiple sclerosis. The CDR3, as DNA: TGTGCCAGCACCGGGCCCCACGATGAGCAGTTCTTC. Translation: CASTGPHDEQFF.